Each of the 29 T cell receptor beta chains below was sequenced from the same sample in a study of shared clonotypes between healthy human individuals. Sequencing was performed with immunoSEQ multiplex PCR; in TCRdb, only in-frame clones are kept and a portion is missing. The sample consists of 2 million to 2.5 million clones, approximately 93% of them appearing once. The source material was naive CD4+ T cells from PBMCs. Regarding subset: CD45RA+ positively selected. These receptors all stem from a young man in good health. Some clones in this sample may be carry-over from other donors' samples.

This clone appeared a single time. This chain joins TRBV5-4 and TRBJ2-1, with 12 bases that match TRBD2. Germline lookup yields CDR1 SGHNT and CDR2 YYREEE (reference sequence). Trimming removed 1 base from V and 9 bases from J; junction bases left unmatched: 5. The CDR3 contains 15 residues. DNA for the CDR3: TGTGCCAGCAGCTTGTCTAGCGGGAGGGCAGGTGAGCAGTTCTTC. Protein sequence: CASSLSSGRAGEQFF.

This clone has just one count. V is TRBV7-2 and J is TRBJ1-4; 7 bases are a match to TRBD1. Trimming at V came to 5 bases and at J to 7 bases, leaving 7 bases not matched to a gene. CDR1 SGHTA and CDR2 FQGNSA come from the germline V gene. The CDR3 spans 14 residues. CDR3 residues: CASSRGGTGEKLFF. The CDR3 region has the DNA TGTGCCAGCAGCCGAGGGGGCACGGGTGAAAAACTGTTTTTT.

The chain links TRBV25-1 to TRBJ2-7, with 12 bases identical to TRBD2. J was trimmed by 0 bases and V by 8 bases; bases with no gene match: 8. Germline V gene sequence: CDR1 MGHDK, CDR2 SYGVNS. The CDR3 is made up of 16 amino acids. CDR3 nucleotide sequence: TGTGCCAGCGGCGGGACTAGCGGGCGAAACTCCTACGAGCAGTACTTC. Protein: CASGGTSGRNSYEQYF.

In this sample, this clone turned up once. J is TRBJ2-1 and V is TRBV29-1; 11 bases line up with TRBD1. V was pared by 6 bases and J by 8 bases, with 6 bases of the junction left unmatched. CDR3 length equals 13 residues. Germline V gene sequence: CDR1 SQVTM, CDR2 ANQGSEA. The CDR3 is CSVMGQGGDEQFF. The CDR3 DNA is TGCAGCGTGATGGGACAGGGGGGTGATGAGCAGTTCTTC.

The chain uses TRBV5-8 and TRBJ2-4; no reliable D call. Germline V gene sequence: CDR1 SGHTS, CDR2 YDEGEE. The CDR3 is 14 residues long. Trimming pared 5 bases from V and 1 base from J, leaving 10 bases between. The CDR3 coding sequence is TGTGCCAGCAGGGCCCGGGCGGCCAAAAACATTCAGTACTTC. It codes for CASRARAAKNIQYF.

The rearrangement links TRBV29-1 to TRBJ2-2; 10 positions match TRBD1. The CDR3 loop spans 16 amino acids. Germline trimming cut 4 bases from V and 2 bases from J; bases unmatched to any gene: 7. The V gene's germline CDR1 is SQVTM and CDR2 ANQGSEA. CDR3 in DNA: TGCAGCGTTGGGCCAGACAGGGGGCCCAACACCGGGGAGCTGTTTTTT. It is translated as CSVGPDRGPNTGELFF.

About this clone: Different DNA sequences within this sample yield the same CDR3. The chain has TRBV6-5 and TRBJ2-3, with D tentatively TRBD1 or TRBD2 (5 bases each). This CDR3 is 15 amino acids long. The ends were cut back, 5 bases at V and 1 base at J, with 13 bases in the middle. Germline CDR1 and CDR2: MNHEY and SVGAGI. The CDR3, as DNA: TGTGCCAGCAGTCCGGATCGGGGCCGCACAGATACGCAGTATTTT. Amino acids: CASSPDRGRTDTQYF.

The CDR3 protein is CASSLRLSRAMNTEAFF. As DNA, the CDR3 is TGTGCCAGCAGTCTGAGACTCAGTCGAGCCATGAACACTGAAGCTTTCTTT. The chain employs TRBV11-2 and TRBJ1-1; D gene unclear. This CDR3 has 17 amino acids. Germline V gene sequence: CDR1 SGHAT, CDR2 FQNNGV. V shed 6 bases and J shed 0 bases, with 20 bases lying between them. The full variable domain, its missing parts supplied by reference TRBV11-2 and TRBJ1-1, is EAGVAQSPRYKIIEKRQSVAFWCNPISGHATLYWYQQILGQGPKLLIQFQNNGVVDDSQLPKDRFSAERLKGVDSTLKIQPAKLEDSAVYLCASSLRLSRAMNTEAFFGQGTRLTVV.

Here the CDR3 reads CASSVLADLTDTQYF. In DNA form, the CDR3 reads TGTGCCAGCAGCGTACTAGCGGACCTCACAGATACGCAGTATTTT. The chain employs TRBV7-2 and TRBJ2-3, with TRBD2 matching 8 bases. Germline trimming cut 5 bases from V and 2 bases from J; bases unmatched to any gene: 6. The CDR3 is 15 amino acids. Germline values: CDR1 SGHTA, CDR2 FQGNSA.

This clone was counted once. V gene TRBV30 combines with J gene TRBJ1-2; TRBD1 is a possible D gene (6 bases). The length of the CDR3 is 12 residues. Germline CDR1 reads GTSNPN; CDR2 reads SVGIG (reference sequence). V was pared by 5 bases and J by 8 bases, with 15 bases between. The CDR3 coding sequence is TGTGCCTGGCACCATGACAGGCGGGGCTACACCTTC. Translated: CAWHHDRRGYTF.

The rearrangement uses TRBV11-3 and TRBJ2-3; D is unclear. The length of the CDR3 is 11 residues. The germline V gene encodes CDR1 SGHNT and CDR2 YENEEA. V lost 5 bases, J lost 8 bases, and 8 bases lay in between. The chain's CDR3 is CASSASGTQYF. The CDR3 DNA follows: TGTGCCAGCAGCGCGAGTGGTACGCAGTATTTT.

CDR3 region: CASSLASGNYEQYF. DNA of the CDR3: TGTGCCAGTAGTCTCGCCAGCGGGAACTACGAGCAGTACTTC. The chain employs TRBV19 and TRBJ2-7; TRBD2 agrees at 7 bases. This CDR3 is built from 14 residues. V lost 5 bases and J lost 3; bases outside the gene matches: 7. Per the germline V gene, CDR1 is LNHDA and CDR2 is SQIVND (reference sequence).

In this sample, this clone turned up once. This sequence joins TRBV6-1 and TRBJ2-3, with D perhaps TRBD1 (6 bases). Germline-derived CDR1 and CDR2 are MNHNS and SASEGT. The CDR3 is 16 amino acids. V was pared by 3 bases and J by 0 bases, with 13 bases between. This chain's CDR3 is CASSDGPGASTDTQYF. CDR3 nucleotides: TGTGCCAGCAGTGATGGTCCAGGGGCTAGCACAGATACGCAGTATTTT.

This clone was seen a single time. CDR3 in DNA: TGTGCCAGCAAGGGGGGGGACTATGGCTACACCTTC. Amino acid sequence: CASKGGDYGYTF. This chain uses TRBV6-4 with TRBJ1-2; possibly TRBD1 for D (6 bases). The CDR3 has 12 amino acids. Germline V CDR1 and CDR2: MRHNA, SNTAGT. Between the trimmed V and J ends, which lost 7 bases and 3 bases, there was a span of 9 bases.

This clone occurred a few times. The chain links TRBV7-9 to TRBJ1-1, with a possible D match to TRBD1 (5 bases). This CDR3 region has 13 residues. The germline V gene has CDR1 SEHNR and CDR2 FQNEAQ (reference sequence). Between the trimmed V and J ends, which lost 4 bases and 1 base, there was a span of 7 bases. The CDR3 sequence is CASSSGPNTEAFF. For the CDR3, the DNA is TGTGCCAGCAGCTCGGGACCGAACACTGAAGCTTTCTTT. The entire variable domain, with the rest obtained from reference TRBV7-9 and TRBJ1-1, is as follows: DTGVSQNPRHKITKRGQNVTFRCDPISEHNRLYWYRQTLGQGPEFLTYFQNEAQLEKSRLLSDRFSAERPKGSFSTLEIQRTEQGDSAMYLCASSSGPNTEAFFGQGTRLTVV.

The CDR3 DNA follows: TGTGCCAGCTCATCAACCGGGACTAGCGGTCCGACCGGGGAGCTGTTTTTT. It codes for CASSSTGTSGPTGELFF. The rearrangement links TRBV18 to TRBJ2-2; 11 nucleotides match TRBD2. CDR1 KGHSH and CDR2 LQKENI come from the germline V gene. J lost 5 bases, V lost 5 bases, and 10 bases had no gene match. This CDR3 contains 17 residues. The variable domain in full, completed from reference TRBV18 and TRBJ2-2, reads NAGVMQNPRHLVRRRGQEARLRCSPMKGHSHVYWYRQLPEEGLKFMVYLQKENIIDESGMPKERFSAEFPKEGPSILRIQQVVRGDSAAYFCASSSTGTSGPTGELFFGEGSRLTVL.

The chain uses TRBV29-1 and TRBJ2-3; D gene uncertain. V was trimmed by 6 bases and J by 2 bases, leaving 9 bases between them. Per the germline V gene, CDR1 is SQVTM and CDR2 is ANQGSEA. The CDR3 consists of 12 residues. In nucleotides, the CDR3 is TGCAGCGTAGACATCTCCACAGATACGCAGTATTTT. Amino acid sequence: CSVDISTDTQYF.

The chain employs TRBV6-6 and TRBJ2-1; 7 nucleotides agree with TRBD2. This CDR3 spans 15 amino acids. The germline gives CDR1 MNHNY, CDR2 SVGAGI (reference sequence). V gave up 6 bases and J gave up 3 bases; unmatched junction bases: 8. The CDR3 loop reads CASSPTAGVYNEQFF. In nucleotides, the CDR3 is TGTGCCAGCAGCCCCACGGCGGGAGTCTACAATGAGCAGTTCTTC.

The J gene is TRBJ1-2, the V gene TRBV28; D not certain. Germline-derived CDR1 and CDR2 are MDHEN and SYDVKM. With 1 base removed from V and 5 bases from J, the gap between germline ends came to 11 bases. The CDR3 has 14 residues. The CDR3, as DNA: TGTGCCAGCAGTTTATCCCGGGCGGGGTATGGCTACACCTTC. This encodes CASSLSRAGYGYTF.

Worth noting for this clone: Other DNA sequences of this sample code for an identical CDR3. The chain uses TRBV5-4 and TRBJ2-3; TRBD2 matches at 7 bases. The germline CDR1 and CDR2 sequences are SGHNT and YYREEE (reference sequence). V dropped 4 bases and J dropped 2; count of bases not matched to a gene: 4. The CDR3 length is 14 residues. In DNA form, the CDR3 reads TGTGCCAGCAGCCCCGGGACTATCACAGATACGCAGTATTTT. Residues: CASSPGTITDTQYF.

This clone was seen just once. This chain joins TRBV11-2 and TRBJ2-7, with TRBD2 as a possible D gene (5 bases). Trimming took 3 bases from V and 1 from J, leaving 16 bases between them. The CDR3 is 16 residues long. Germline CDR1 is SGHAT and CDR2 is FQNNGV. In DNA form, the CDR3 reads TGTGCCAGCAGCTTTCCCCCGGGGATACTTTCCTACGAGCAGTACTTC. It specifies CASSFPPGILSYEQYF.

The V gene is TRBV7-9, the J gene TRBJ2-1, with D tentatively TRBD1 or TRBD2 (5 bases each). Germline V gene sequence: CDR1 SEHNR, CDR2 FQNEAQ (reference sequence). Trimming pared 5 bases from V and 8 bases from J, leaving 22 bases between. The CDR3 has 16 residues. In nucleotides, the CDR3 is TGTGCCAGCAGCCCACTAGGGGCCCGCTTGGAGGATGAGCAGTTCTTC. As protein: CASSPLGARLEDEQFF.

This sequence joins TRBV4-2 and TRBJ1-3, with 8 bases matching TRBD1. This CDR3 spans 19 amino acids. Trimming removed 2 bases from V and 0 bases from J; junction bases left unmatched: 12. CDR1 and CDR2 from the germline V gene are LGHNA and YNFKEQ. CDR3 loop: CASSQTLRDRSDSGNTIYF. The CDR3 bases are TGTGCCAGCAGCCAAACCCTACGGGACAGGAGTGACTCTGGAAACACCATATATTTT.

DNA for the CDR3: TGTGCCAGCAGCTTTGACGGGGGGCGCTTGGAGACCCAGTACTTC. Protein sequence: CASSFDGGRLETQYF. The genes are TRBV7-2 and TRBJ2-5; TRBD2 is a possible D gene (7 bases). V gave up 3 bases and J gave up 5 bases, with 16 bases separating them. In germline, CDR1 is SGHTA, CDR2 FQGNSA. The CDR3 has 15 residues.

The genes are TRBV28 and TRBJ2-2; perhaps TRBD1 as D (6 bases). The germline V gene encodes CDR1 MDHEN and CDR2 SYDVKM. There are 15 residues in the CDR3. Trimming pared 5 bases from V and 5 bases from J, leaving 15 bases between. The CDR3 is CASSRSRGGTGELFF. CDR3 DNA: TGTGCCAGCAGTCGGTCCAGGGGTGGGACCGGGGAGCTGTTTTTT.

With respect to this clone: The same CDR3 can be traced to other DNA sequences in this sample. V and J are TRBV29-1 and TRBJ1-1, with D unclear. V shed 4 bases and J shed 1 base, with 4 bases lying between them. CDR1 and CDR2 (germline): SQVTM, ANQGSEA. This CDR3 has 11 residues. The CDR3 sequence is CSVVRNTEAFF. In nucleotides, the CDR3 is TGCAGCGTTGTTAGGAACACTGAAGCTTTCTTT. The complete variable domain, with remaining parts taken from reference TRBV29-1 and TRBJ1-1, reads SAVISQKPSRDICQRGTSLTIQCQVDSQVTMMFWYRQQPGQSLTLIATANQGSEATYESGFVIDKFPISRPNLTFSTLTVSNMSPEDSSIYLCSVVRNTEAFFGQGTRLTVV.

The gene calls are TRBV7-2 and TRBJ2-3; tentative D call: TRBD2 (5 bases). The CDR3 length is 14 residues. The germline V gene has CDR1 SGHTA and CDR2 FQGNSA. V was shortened by 6 bases and J by 0 bases, with 10 bases between the two germline ends. CDR3 residues: CASRRRPSTDTQYF. Written as DNA, the CDR3 is TGTGCCAGCAGGCGGAGGCCTAGCACAGATACGCAGTATTTT.

This rearrangement joins TRBV7-3 to TRBJ2-1; tentatively, D is TRBD1 (5 bases). The CDR3 loop spans 14 amino acids. Trimming took off 1 base at V and 6 bases at J, with 10 bases between the two ends. Germline V gives CDR1 SGHTA, CDR2 FQGTGA. The DNA for the CDR3 is TGTGCCAGCAGCTTAAAGGGTACAGGCAATGAGCAGTTCTTC. This encodes CASSLKGTGNEQFF.

The chain is built from TRBV5-1 and TRBJ1-2, with a tentative D call TRBD1 (5 bases). CDR3 length equals 14 residues. Trimming pared 0 bases from V and 4 bases from J, leaving 10 bases between. The V gene's germline CDR1 is SGHRS and CDR2 YFSETQ. The DNA of the CDR3 is TGCGCCAGCAGCTTGGACGCGGGGCGCTATGGCTACACCTTC. Its translation is CASSLDAGRYGYTF. The whole variable domain, filled in from reference TRBV5-1 and TRBJ1-2, reads KAGVTQTPRYLIKTRGQQVTLSCSPISGHRSVSWYQQTPGQGLQFLFEYFSETQRNKGNFPGRFSGRQFSNSRSEMNVSTLELGDSALYLCASSLDAGRYGYTFGSGTRLTVV.